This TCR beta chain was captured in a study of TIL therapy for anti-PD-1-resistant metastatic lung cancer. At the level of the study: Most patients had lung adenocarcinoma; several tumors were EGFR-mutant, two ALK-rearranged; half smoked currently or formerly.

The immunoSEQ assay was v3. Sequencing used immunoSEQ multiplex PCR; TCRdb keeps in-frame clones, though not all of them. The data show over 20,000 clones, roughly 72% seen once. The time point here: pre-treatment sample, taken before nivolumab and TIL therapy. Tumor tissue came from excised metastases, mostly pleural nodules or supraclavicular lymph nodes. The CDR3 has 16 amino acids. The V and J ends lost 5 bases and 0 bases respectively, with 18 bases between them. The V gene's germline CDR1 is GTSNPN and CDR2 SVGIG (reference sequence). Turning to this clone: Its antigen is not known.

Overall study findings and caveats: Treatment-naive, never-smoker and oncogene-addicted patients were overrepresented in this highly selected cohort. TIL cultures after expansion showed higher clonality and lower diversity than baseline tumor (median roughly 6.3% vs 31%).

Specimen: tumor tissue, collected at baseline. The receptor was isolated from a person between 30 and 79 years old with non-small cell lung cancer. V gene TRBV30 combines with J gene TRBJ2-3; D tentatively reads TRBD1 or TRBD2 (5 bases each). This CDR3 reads CAWDQGAALSTDTQYF. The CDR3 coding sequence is TGTGCCTGGGACCAGGGAGCGGCGTTAAGCACAGATACGCAGTATTTT.